Listed below are T cell receptor beta chains from one sample, sequenced in a study of PD-L1 blockade in urothelial cancer. Data came from immunoSEQ multiplex PCR; TCRdb stores just in-frame clones and leaves some out. The sample includes 70,000 to 75,000 clones, 85% to 90% of them seen just once. Sequences were derived from PBMCs, sampled around atezolizumab (anti-PD-L1) treatment. Receptor source: a man aged 60 to 75 with urothelial cancer. CDR3s include the opening cysteine and the closing phenylalanine or tryptophan. D genes are given only for firm matches. Size is stated for part of the rows, as once, few or many counts, or as a class when the clone is expanded.

>once|TRBJ2-5|TRBV19|TRBD2
TGTGCCAGTAGCCCCCGGGGGCTGGCGGGAGGGGCGGTTAAGATCGGAGAGACCCAGTACTTC
CASSPRGLAGGAVKIGETQYF
>-|TRBJ1-1|TRBV5-1|TRBD1
TGCGCCAGCAGAACGGGACAGGGGGCTGGAGGGGTAGCTTTCTTT
CASRTGQGAGGVAFF
>-|TRBJ2-3|TRBV7-8|-
TGTGCCAGCAGCTCACGACAGGGGAGGGGAGATACGCAGTATTTT
CASSSRQGRGDTQYF
>-|TRBJ1-5|TRBV6-5|TRBD1
TGTGCCAGCAGTTACTCGGGGACAGGGAATCAGCCCCAGCATTTT
CASSYSGTGNQPQHF
>-|TRBJ2-5|TRBV5-4|TRBD2
TGTGCCAGCGGGAGGGCCCCCCAAGAGACCCAGTACTTC
CASGRAPQETQYF
>-|TRBJ1-2|TRBV28|-
TGTGCCAGCAGTTTACCCCAGCCCCCAAGCGCATCTTTTCCCTACACCTTC
CASSLPQPPSASFPYTF
>-|TRBJ2-5|TRBV19|-
TGTGCCAGTACTGGCACCGAAGAGACCCAGTACTTC
CASTGTEETQYF
>once|TRBJ2-2|TRBV11-2|TRBD1
TGTGCCAGCAGCTTACTAGGGGGCGCCGGCACCGGGGAGCTGTTTTTT
CASSLLGGAGTGELFF
>-|TRBJ2-7|TRBV2|-
TGTGCCAGCAGTGGGACAAGGGTTGCCTACGAGCAGTACTTC
CASSGTRVAYEQYF
>-|TRBJ2-7|TRBV5-1|-
TGCGCCAGCAGCCCTAGATTGGGGGGGCCCTACGAGCAGTACTTC
CASSPRLGGPYEQYF
>-|TRBJ1-2|TRBV6-1|TRBD1
TGTGCCAGCAGTACCAAGGGACAGGGCAAAGGCGGCTACACCTTC
CASSTKGQGKGGYTF
>-|TRBJ2-3|TRBV9|TRBD1
TGTGCCAGCAGCGTAGCCCCGACAGGGGTGGGAGATACGCAGTATTTT
CASSVAPTGVGDTQYF
>-|TRBJ1-5|TRBV30|TRBD1
TGTGCCTGGGCCCCGGGACAGGGAGGTCAGCCCCAGCATTTT
CAWAPGQGGQPQHF
>-|TRBJ1-1|TRBV6-1|-
TGTGCCAGCCTCCGGGGGGTAATGAACACTGAAGCTTTCTTT
CASLRGVMNTEAFF
>-|TRBJ2-3|TRBV5-1|-
TGCGCCAGCAACTACGCAGATACGCAGTATTTT
CASNYADTQYF
>-|TRBJ2-7|TRBV27|-
TGTGCCAGCAGTTCCCCGGACAGTCGCCACGAGCAGTACTTC
CASSSPDSRHEQYF
>few|TRBJ1-6|TRBV2|-
TGTGCCAGCAGGCGACAGCCTTACGCTAATTCACCCCTCCACTTT
CASRRQPYANSPLHF
>-|TRBJ1-2|TRBV19|-
TGTGCCAGTAACATTGACAGCCGCTATGGCTACACCTTC
CASNIDSRYGYTF
>-|TRBJ1-6|TRBV19|TRBD1
TGTGCCAGTAGTATTCGGGACAGATTCTTCCCCTATAATTCACCCCTCCACTTT
CASSIRDRFFPYNSPLHF
>-|TRBJ2-2|TRBV23-1|TRBD1
TGCGCCAGCAGTCAGGACAGGGGAACCGGGGAGCTGTTTTTT
CASSQDRGTGELFF
>-|TRBJ1-1|TRBV20-1|TRBD1
TGCAGTGGCAGGACAGGGGATCGGGCTTTCTTT
CSGRTGDRAFF
>-|TRBJ2-3|TRBV6-1|TRBD2
TGTGCCAGCAGTCCCAGCGGGAGTGGTACAGATACGCAGTATTTT
CASSPSGSGTDTQYF
>-|TRBJ2-1|TRBV7-2|TRBD2
TGTGCCAGCAGGACTAGCGGGAGTGCCTACAATGAGCAGTTCTTC
CASRTSGSAYNEQFF
>-|TRBJ1-2|TRBV6-5|-
TGTGCCAGCAGTGGCAGGGCAGACGGCTACACCTTC
CASSGRADGYTF
>-|TRBJ1-2|TRBV5-4|TRBD1
TGTGCCAGCAGCTCTTTGGACAGGGGGAGTTACTATGGCTACACCTTC
CASSSLDRGSYYGYTF
>few|TRBJ2-3|TRBV7-9|TRBD1
TGTGCCAGCAGCTTAGTAAGGGACAGGGGCAGGTACGGCACAGATACGCAGTATTTT
CASSLVRDRGRYGTDTQYF
>-|TRBJ2-7|TRBV14|TRBD2
TGTGCCAGCAGCCAGGGATCGGGACTAGCGGGGAAGTACGAGCAGTACTTC
CASSQGSGLAGKYEQYF
>-|TRBJ2-7|TRBV29-1|-
TGCAGCGTTGAGTCCTTGCAGGGGCAGTACTTC
CSVESLQGQYF
>-|TRBJ2-7|TRBV1|-
TGCACCAGCATCCACAGCGGGAGGTCCTACGAGCAGTACTTC
CTSIHSGRSYEQYF
>-|TRBJ2-3|TRBV2|TRBD2
TGTGCCAGCAGGCCGACTAGCACTAGCACAGATACGCAGTATTTT
CASRPTSTSTDTQYF
>few|TRBJ2-6|TRBV11-2|TRBD1
TGTGCCAGCACTCAAACGGGACAGGGGGCACGTGGGGCCAACGTCCTGACTTTC
CASTQTGQGARGANVLTF
>-|TRBJ2-7|TRBV7-2|TRBD2
TGTGCCAGCAGCTACCTCTTAGGCGGGAGTCTTCGGTACTTC
CASSYLLGGSLRYF
>-|TRBJ2-1|TRBV4-1|TRBD2
TGCGCCAGCAGCCAAGGACTAGCGGGAAACAATGAGCAGTTCTTC
CASSQGLAGNNEQFF
>-|TRBJ1-2|TRBV28|TRBD1
TGTGCCAGCAGTCTCCGGGACAGGGGGGTCTATGGCTACACCTTC
CASSLRDRGVYGYTF
>-|TRBJ2-3|TRBV5-1|TRBD2
TGCGCCAGCAGGGTGGGACTAGCGGGGGCCCGCACAGATACGCAGTATTTT
CASRVGLAGARTDTQYF
>-|TRBJ1-1|TRBV2|-
TGTGCCACTCCAACAAGGAACACTGAAGCTTTCTTT
CATPTRNTEAFF
>-|TRBJ1-2|TRBV7-2|TRBD1
TGTGCCAGCAGAGGACAGGGTGCCTATGGCTACACCTTC
CASRGQGAYGYTF
>-|TRBJ2-6|TRBV19|-
TGTGCCAGTAGTATTCCAGCCCGGATCAGGGCTTACGCTGGGGCCAACGTCCTGACTTTC
CASSIPARIRAYAGANVLTF
>once|TRBJ1-4|TRBV4-1|TRBD1
TGCGCCAGCAGCCCGGGACAGGGGGCGAGTGAAAAACTGTTTTTT
CASSPGQGASEKLFF
>-|TRBJ2-1|TRBV4-3|TRBD2
TGCGCCAGCAGCCAAGAACCGGGGGGGGGATCCGATGAGCAGTTCTTC
CASSQEPGGGSDEQFF
>-|TRBJ2-7|TRBV6-1|-
TGTGCCAGCAGTGAAGCGCCCGGGGTTATCTACGAGCAGTACTTC
CASSEAPGVIYEQYF
>once|TRBJ1-2|TRBV19|TRBD1
TGTGCCAGTAGTAGCCACTTGGGGACAGATAACTATGGCTACACCTTC
CASSSHLGTDNYGYTF
>-|TRBJ1-1|TRBV5-6|-
TGTGCCAGCTCCACTCCCGGACAGCAGAACACTGAAGCTTTCTTT
CASSTPGQQNTEAFF
>once|TRBJ2-5|TRBV19|TRBD1
TGTGCCAGTAGTTTGCACCGGGACAGGGGGCTGGAGACCCAGTACTTC
CASSLHRDRGLETQYF
>-|TRBJ2-5|TRBV30|-
TGTGCCTGGAGATCGACAGGTCAAGAGACCCAGTACTTC
CAWRSTGQETQYF
>-|TRBJ2-3|TRBV19|TRBD2
TGTGCCAGTAGAATAGCGGGAGGGCCTGCAGATACGCAGTATTTT
CASRIAGGPADTQYF
>-|TRBJ2-1|TRBV7-9|TRBD2
TGTGCCAGCAGGATTAGCGGGGGCAATGAGCAGTTCTTC
CASRISGGNEQFF
>-|TRBJ1-3|TRBV30|-
TGTGCCTGGATGGGGGGGGGAAACACCATATATTTT
CAWMGGGNTIYF
>-|TRBJ1-1|TRBV5-1|TRBD1
TGCGCCAGCAGCTTGGTCGGACAGGGGAAGACTGAAGCTTTCTTT
CASSLVGQGKTEAFF
>-|TRBJ2-6|TRBV27|-
TGTGCCAGCAGTTTAAACGGCGGGGCTGGGGCCAACGTCCTGACTTTC
CASSLNGGAGANVLTF
>-|TRBJ2-7|TRBV7-9|-
TGTGCCAGCAGCTACCGACAGGGACTCTACGAGCAGTACTTC
CASSYRQGLYEQYF
>-|TRBJ2-7|TRBV28|-
TGTGCCAGCAGTTTAATCGGCGGCTACGAGCAGTACTTC
CASSLIGGYEQYF
>few|TRBJ1-1|TRBV6-5|-
TGTGCCAGCAGCCTCCGGAACACTGAAGCTTTCTTT
CASSLRNTEAFF
>once|TRBJ2-3|TRBV27|TRBD1
TGTGCCAGCCGGGACAGAAGCACAGATACGCAGTATTTT
CASRDRSTDTQYF
>-|TRBJ2-6|TRBV4-3|-
TGCGCCAGCAGCCACGTGGACTGGAATCCCCTAAATCGCTCTGGGGCCAACGTCCTGACTTTC
CASSHVDWNPLNRSGANVLTF
>-|TRBJ1-1|TRBV7-3|-
TGTGCCAGCAGCCAGGGGCCCCGGGGGAACACTGAAGCTTTCTTT
CASSQGPRGNTEAFF
>-|TRBJ1-4|TRBV6-6|-
TGTGCCAGCAGGCGCGGGACTGGGGTAACTAATGAAAAACTGTTTTTT
CASRRGTGVTNEKLFF
>-|TRBJ2-2|TRBV29-1|TRBD2
TGCAGCGTTGAGGCCGGCGAGCGGGGGCTTACCGGGGAGCTGTTTTTT
CSVEAGERGLTGELFF
>-|TRBJ1-5|TRBV19|-
TGTGCCAGTAGTATCGGGTTTGGGAGCAATCAGCCCCAGCATTTT
CASSIGFGSNQPQHF